This T cell receptor beta chain appears in the sequencing data of a study of T-cell memory formation after mild COVID-19. Background on the study: TCR clusters were largely donor specific. Study-level points and caveats: Pre-infection memory contained some responding clones, which suggested that cross-reactive memory had joined. Clones that got smaller from day 15 to 85 had even CD4/CD8, while clones growing later tipped toward CD4+.

From 5'RACE with constant-segment primers came TCR alpha and TCR beta cDNA libraries that carried sample barcodes and UMIs. TCRdb analysed the 5' RACE reads with MiXCR anew, one entry per CDR3 protein. The table records roughly 180,000 distinct CDR3 sequences, around a sixth of them present only once. In regard to this clonotype: What it binds is not known.

V lost 4 bases, J lost 0 bases, and 9 bases stayed unmatched. This CDR3 is 16 amino acids long. Germline V gene data show CDR1 as SGHRS and CDR2 as YFSETQ. The sample comprised PBMCs or a T cell subset sorted from them (not recorded which). The sequence was obtained from a man younger than 30 who had mild COVID-19 (a few samples of this study predate the infection). Cell type and time point are not known. The chain carries TRBV5-1 and TRBJ1-1, with 7 bases lining up with TRBD1. For the CDR3, the DNA is TGCGCCAGCAGCCTCTCCGGGACAGCTATGAACACTGAAGCTTTCTTT. It is translated as CASSLSGTAMNTEAFF.